Below are 22 T cell receptor beta chains sequenced from a single sample in a study of blood T cell repertoires in COVID-19. Profiling relied on immunoSEQ multiplex PCR, and the TCRdb table lists in-frame clones only, not all of them. This sample yields 20,000 to 25,000 clones, of which approximately 90% are seen a single time; 5.5% to 7.5% belongs to the top ten. Sequencing was done on a sample of peripheral blood. Receptors were obtained from a woman of 80 years or more with active COVID-19.

V and J are TRBV5-4 and TRBJ2-1; 7 nucleotides agree with TRBD1. The CDR3 extends over 15 amino acids. Germline V gene data show CDR1 as SGHNT and CDR2 as YYREEE (reference sequence). The ends lost 2 bases at V and 7 bases at J; junction bases unmatched: 9. CDR3 in DNA: TGTGCCAGCAGCTTACCAGGGGGAATCGGGAATGAGCAGTTCTTC. The encoded protein is CASSLPGGIGNEQFF.

The chain has TRBV7-2 and TRBJ2-3; 8 bases fit TRBD2. V shed 8 bases and J 3 bases; nucleotides not matched to a gene: 10. This CDR3 spans 15 amino acids. Per germline, CDR1 SGHTA and CDR2 FQGNSA. The CDR3, as DNA: TGTGCCAGCCGGGGGGGCGGGGGTTGGACAGATACGCAGTATTTT. Its protein product is CASRGGGGWTDTQYF.

The chain joins TRBV7-6 to TRBJ1-1; tentatively, D is TRBD1 (6 bases). The V end was cut by 5 bases, the J end by 0 bases, with 13 bases between. Per germline, CDR1 SGHVS and CDR2 FNYEAQ. The CDR3 loop spans 15 amino acids. The CDR3 DNA is TGTGCCAGCAGCCAGCTCGGGACACTGAACACTGAAGCTTTCTTT. Its protein product is CASSQLGTLNTEAFF.

The rearrangement joins TRBV10-1 to TRBJ2-3; the D gene is possibly TRBD2 (5 bases). Trimming cost V 7 bases and J 2 bases, with 22 bases left between them. The CDR3 is 17 residues long. The V gene's germline CDR1 is WNHNN and CDR2 SYGVQD (reference sequence). This chain's CDR3 is CASTEREPRTFTDTQYF. Written as DNA, the CDR3 is TGCGCCAGCACCGAAAGGGAGCCCCGTACCTTCACAGATACGCAGTATTTT.

The CDR3 reads CASSFGYGGENYGYTF. The CDR3 bases are TGTGCCAGCAGCTTTGGGTATGGCGGAGAAAACTATGGCTACACCTTC. The rearrangement uses TRBV5-6 and TRBJ1-2; D is ambiguous. Germline V gives CDR1 SGHDT, CDR2 YYEEEE. V lost 2 bases and J lost 2, with 16 bases in between. This CDR3 is 16 amino acids long.

The rearrangement uses TRBV3-1 (or the pseudogene TRBV3-2) and TRBJ2-6, with D possibly being TRBD1 (6 bases). The CDR3 is 15 amino acids. V lost 4 bases and J lost 5, with 12 bases in between. Looked up from germline, CDR1 is LGHDT and CDR2 is YNNKEL (reference sequence). The CDR3 DNA is TGTGCCAGCAGCCCGCAGGGGTACTGGGCCAACGTCCTGACTTTC. Translated: CASSPQGYWANVLTF.

The chain is built from TRBV5-4 and TRBJ1-1, with D unclear. The CDR3 is made up of 15 amino acids. Germline assignment: CDR1 SGHNT and CDR2 YYREEE (reference sequence). Trimming stripped 0 bases from V and 5 bases from J, with 14 bases between. The CDR3 coding sequence is TGTGCCAGCAGCTTGGAGACGGGAAGGCGGACTGAAGCTTTCTTT. Amino acids: CASSLETGRRTEAFF.

CDR3 in DNA: TGTGCCAGCAGCCTTACCCCGACTAGCGCCTACGAGCAGTACTTC. Translated: CASSLTPTSAYEQYF. The chain has TRBV7-2 and TRBJ2-7; TRBD2 agrees at 8 bases. J gave up 2 bases and V 5 bases, and 8 bases lay outside the gene matches. The germline gives CDR1 SGHTA, CDR2 FQGNSA. The CDR3 extends over 15 amino acids.

This rearrangement joins TRBV7-9 to TRBJ1-1; D is perhaps TRBD1 (6 bases). In germline, CDR1 is SEHNR, CDR2 FQNEAQ (reference sequence). The CDR3 length is 18 residues. V was shortened by 4 bases and J by 0 bases, with 21 bases between the two germline ends. CDR3 nucleotide sequence: TGTGCCAGCAGCTCGCTCACAGGGATAACGACCATGAACACTGAAGCTTTCTTT. Protein sequence: CASSSLTGITTMNTEAFF.

The V gene is TRBV9, the J gene TRBJ1-1, with D perhaps matching TRBD1 (5 bases). The germline gives CDR1 SGDLS, CDR2 YYNGEE. The CDR3 runs 14 residues. V was clipped by 4 bases and J by 1 base, with 11 bases between them. For the CDR3, the DNA is TGTGCCAGCAGCTCAAGGGGCGAGAACACTGAAGCTTTCTTT. This codes for CASSSRGENTEAFF.

This clone has just one count. The genes are TRBV6-5 and TRBJ1-2, with D perhaps matching TRBD1 (5 bases). Germline assignment: CDR1 MNHEY and CDR2 SVGAGI. There are 14 residues in the CDR3. V was trimmed by 5 bases and J by 8 bases, leaving 18 bases between them. The CDR3 loop reads CASSHSWGEGGYTF. The CDR3 DNA reads TGTGCCAGCAGTCATTCTTGGGGGGAGGGAGGCTACACCTTC.

The chain is built from TRBV28 and TRBJ1-6; 7 nucleotides match TRBD1. With V trimmed by 4 bases and J by 6 bases, 6 bases remained unmatched. Looked up from germline, CDR1 is MDHEN and CDR2 is SYDVKM. The CDR3 extends over 15 amino acids. CDR3 in DNA: TGTGCCAGCAGTTCAGACAGGGTAAGTAATTCACCCCTCCACTTT. It is translated as CASSSDRVSNSPLHF.

The genes are TRBV27 and TRBJ1-5; D unresolved. The V end lost 10 bases, the J end lost 5 bases, and 15 bases lay between the germline ends. The CDR3 consists of 13 residues. CDR1 MNHEY and CDR2 SMNVEV come from the germline V gene (reference sequence). CDR3 sequence reads: CATKARRDQPQHF. The CDR3 DNA sequence: TGTGCCACCAAAGCACGACGGGATCAGCCCCAGCATTTT.

The rearrangement links TRBV4-1 to TRBJ1-2, with 7 bases identical to TRBD1. Germline CDR1 MGHRA, CDR2 YSYEKL. CDR3 size: 17 residues. With 3 bases clipped from V and 1 base from J, the junction kept 11 bases outside the gene matches. The CDR3 nucleotides are TGCGCCAGCAGCCACCCCGGAGGACAGGACTTTAACTATGGCTACACCTTC. Translating it yields CASSHPGGQDFNYGYTF.

The V call is TRBV6-5, the J call TRBJ2-3; TRBD1 is a possible D gene (6 bases). Trimming took 6 bases from V and 3 from J, leaving 13 bases between them. The V gene's germline CDR1 is MNHEY and CDR2 SVGAGI. The CDR3 runs to 14 residues. The CDR3 bases are TGTGCCAGCAGCCGGCAGCAGGGGACAGATACGCAGTATTTT. Its protein is CASSRQQGTDTQYF.

This clone was seen only once. The chain carries TRBV7-2 and TRBJ2-1, with 8 bases aligning to TRBD2. V lost 7 bases to trimming and J lost 9 bases; unmatched junction nucleotides: 14. The germline V gene has CDR1 SGHTA and CDR2 FQGNSA. The CDR3 covers 15 residues. The CDR3 sequence is CASIRGTTSDSEQFF. CDR3 sequence (DNA): TGTGCCAGCATCAGGGGAACGACTAGCGATAGTGAGCAGTTCTTC.

In the case of this clone: An end of the junction differs from the germline gene, which may be a read error. V and J are TRBV7-9 and TRBJ2-1; 8 bases map to TRBD1. CDR3 length: 12 amino acids. CDR1 and CDR2 from the germline V gene are SEHNR and FQNEAQ (reference sequence). The CDR3 DNA reads TGTGCCAGCAGCGCAGGGGGCGTCTATCAGGTCTTC. Translated, it gives CASSAGGVYQVF.

The V call is TRBV4-2, the J call TRBJ1-6, with unresolved D. CDR3 length: 14 residues. V was shortened by 1 base and J by 6 bases, with 7 bases between the two germline ends. From germline, CDR1 is LGHNA and CDR2 YNFKEQ. The CDR3 protein is CASSQANGNSPLHF. The CDR3 nucleotides are TGTGCCAGCAGCCAAGCTAACGGTAATTCACCCCTCCACTTT.

This chain connects TRBV10-3 to TRBJ1-1, with 7 bases identical to TRBD1. The J segment lost 5 bases and the V segment lost 3 bases, leaving 12 bases of the junction unmatched. From germline, CDR1 is ENHRY and CDR2 SYGVKD. The CDR3 runs to 16 residues. CDR3 DNA: TGTGCCATCAGTGACCGGCAGGGGGAGAGATGGACTGAAGCTTTCTTT. Translated, it gives CAISDRQGERWTEAFF.

The chain employs TRBV7-2 and TRBJ2-1; unclear D gene. This CDR3 contains 16 residues. The V end was cut by 0 bases, the J end by 9 bases, with 18 bases between. Germline lookup yields CDR1 SGHTA and CDR2 FQGNSA. The CDR3 coding sequence is TGTGCCAGCAGCTTAGCTCTAGGCCAGAAGAAAGGTGAGCAGTTCTTC. Amino acids: CASSLALGQKKGEQFF.

This chain joins TRBV4-3 and TRBJ1-4, with TRBD1 matching over 7 bases. CDR1 is LGHNA and CDR2 is YSLEER in the germline V gene. This CDR3 contains 16 residues. Trimming cost V 0 bases and J 10 bases; bases outside gene matches: 11. The CDR3 loop reads CASSQDQGQGVRKLFF. The DNA for the CDR3 is TGCGCCAGCAGCCAAGATCAGGGGCAGGGGGTCAGAAAACTGTTTTTT.

J is TRBJ1-3 and V is TRBV3-1 (or the pseudogene TRBV3-2); D uncertain. This CDR3 has 14 residues. The V gene's germline CDR1 is LGHDT and CDR2 YNNKEL (reference sequence). Trimming pared 3 bases from V and 3 bases from J, leaving 9 bases between. In nucleotides, the CDR3 is TGTGCCAGCAGCCACGCCGGAGGTGGAAACACCATATATTTT. Translated, it gives CASSHAGGGNTIYF.